Listed below are T cell receptor beta chains from one sample, sequenced in a study of shared clonotypes between healthy human individuals. Clones were sequenced by immunoSEQ multiplex PCR, and TCRdb holds only the in-frame ones, with some missing. Counted here are over 2,000,000 clones, roughly 95% occurring once; the ten biggest clones make up more than 1.5%. The sequenced sample was naive CD8+ T cells from PBMCs. The receptors were gathered from a man aged 18 to 29 in good health. Some clones in this sample may be carry-over from other donors' samples. The CDR3 runs from the conserved cysteine through the conserved F or W. D genes are given only for firm matches. Where a row states a size, it is once, few, many or the class of an expanded clone; other rows omit it.

j_call,clone_size,d_call,v_call,cdr3_nt,cdr3_aa
TRBJ2-2,NA,NA,TRBV25-1,TGTGCCAGCAGCATTATGCACGCCGGGGAGCTGTTTTTT,CASSIMHAGELFF
TRBJ2-1,NA,TRBD2,TRBV2,TGTGCCAGCAGTGCCCGTAGCGGGAGGGTCAATAATGAGCAGTTCTTC,CASSARSGRVNNEQFF
TRBJ2-7,NA,TRBD1,TRBV4-1,TGCGCCAGCAGCCATGGGACAGGGGCCTACGAGCAGTACTTC,CASSHGTGAYEQYF
TRBJ2-5,NA,TRBD1,TRBV5-5,TGTGCCAGCAGCTTGGGGACAGGGGTTTTTAGACGGACCCAGTACTTC,CASSLGTGVFRRTQYF
TRBJ2-1,NA,NA,TRBV6-4,TGTGCCAGCAGTAGTGGGCTCTACAATGAGCAGTTCTTC,CASSSGLYNEQFF
TRBJ2-5,NA,TRBD1,TRBV6-5,TGTGCCAGCAGTTACCTAGGGACAGAAGAGACCCAGTACTTC,CASSYLGTEETQYF
TRBJ2-1,NA,TRBD2,TRBV7-9,TGTGCCAGCAGCCCAGCGGGAGGGAACTACAATGAGCAGTTCTTC,CASSPAGGNYNEQFF
TRBJ2-3,NA,NA,TRBV27,TGTGCCAGATACTTGGGAGGGACACCTATTAGCACAGATACGCAGTATTTT,CARYLGGTPISTDTQYF
TRBJ1-2,NA,NA,TRBV29-1,TGCAGCGTTGAGGGAGACGGGGGGTTAGTAATTGGATATGGCTACACCTTC,CSVEGDGGLVIGYGYTF
TRBJ2-1,NA,NA,TRBV5-1,TGCGCCAGCACTCCGGCCCACTACAATGAGCAGTTCTTC,CASTPAHYNEQFF
TRBJ1-2,NA,NA,TRBV7-9,TGTGCCAGCAGCTTTGGGCTGGGAGGGGACGGCTACACCTTC,CASSFGLGGDGYTF
TRBJ1-2,NA,TRBD1,TRBV28,TGTGCCAGCAGTTTAGGCAGGGGGGATGGCTACACCTTC,CASSLGRGDGYTF
TRBJ2-5,NA,NA,TRBV11-2,TGTGCCAGCAGCTTAGGCCCAGGCCCGGAGACCCAGTACTTC,CASSLGPGPETQYF
TRBJ2-3,NA,NA,TRBV19,TGTGCCAGTAGTATATTGCTAGTACCCGATACGCAGTATTTT,CASSILLVPDTQYF
TRBJ1-5,once,NA,TRBV27,TGTGCCAGCAGTTTAGGGGAAAATCAGCCCCAGCATTTT,CASSLGENQPQHF
TRBJ2-7,NA,NA,TRBV21-1,TGTGCCAGCAGCATCACTCAGAACGAGCAGTACTTC,CASSITQNEQYF
TRBJ1-3,once,NA,TRBV29-1,TGCAGCGTTCAATCAGTTTTCGGACAGCGGCCTGGAAACACCATATATTTT,CSVQSVFGQRPGNTIYF
TRBJ1-3,NA,NA,TRBV28,TGTGCCAGCAGTTTAGATGGCACCCTCTCTGGAAACACCATATATTTT,CASSLDGTLSGNTIYF
TRBJ2-1,once,NA,TRBV27,TGTGCCAGCAGCTGGCGGGGTGGCTCCTACAATGAGCAGTTCTTC,CASSWRGGSYNEQFF
TRBJ2-7,NA,TRBD1,TRBV7-3,TGTGCCAGCAGCTTGGGCAGGGGGCTCTACGAGCAGTACTTC,CASSLGRGLYEQYF
TRBJ2-5,NA,NA,TRBV2,TGTGCCAGCAGGCAAGGGTTGTGGGAGACCCAGTACTTC,CASRQGLWETQYF
TRBJ2-3,NA,TRBD2,TRBV27,TGTGCCAGCAGTTCGCGACTAGCGCCTTACACAGATACGCAGTATTTT,CASSSRLAPYTDTQYF
TRBJ1-2,NA,NA,TRBV27,TGTGCCAGCAGACCAGTTTACGGGTATGGCTACACCTTC,CASRPVYGYGYTF
TRBJ1-5,few,TRBD1,TRBV4-1,TGCGCCAGCAGCCACGGACAGGAAAGCAATCAGCCCCAGCATTTT,CASSHGQESNQPQHF
TRBJ2-2,NA,NA,TRBV5-1,TGCGCCAGCAGCTTGGCCGAAAGGGCCGGTTCCGGGGAGCTGTTTTTT,CASSLAERAGSGELFF
TRBJ1-2,NA,TRBD1,TRBV7-9,TGTGCCAGCAGCTGGACAGGGGGCTATGGCTACACCTTC,CASSWTGGYGYTF
TRBJ1-2,NA,TRBD1,TRBV13,TGTGCCAGCAGCCCCGGGACAGGGTCTAACTATGGCTACACCTTC,CASSPGTGSNYGYTF
TRBJ2-1,NA,TRBD1,TRBV5-1,TGCGCCAGCAGCTTGACCGGACAGGGTGTATACAATGAGCAGTTCTTC,CASSLTGQGVYNEQFF
TRBJ2-1,NA,TRBD2,TRBV11-3,TGTGCCAGCAGCTTAGACCGGCTAGCGGGAGGGATCAATGAGCAGTTCTTC,CASSLDRLAGGINEQFF
TRBJ2-1,NA,TRBD1,TRBV6-6,TGTGCCAGCAGTTCGTCGACAGGGTACAATGAGCAGTTCTTC,CASSSSTGYNEQFF
TRBJ2-7,NA,NA,TRBV27,TGTGCCAGCAGAGGTCCTTACTCCTACGAGCAGTACTTC,CASRGPYSYEQYF
TRBJ2-1,NA,TRBD2,TRBV19,TGTGCCACCCAGTGGGGGCGGGAGGGCCGAGTTTACAATGAGCAGTTCTTC,CATQWGREGRVYNEQFF
TRBJ1-1,NA,TRBD1,TRBV7-9,TGTGCCAGCAGCTTGGACAGGGGGCATGAAGCTTTCTTT,CASSLDRGHEAFF
TRBJ2-5,NA,NA,TRBV21-1,TGTGCCAGCAGCCCCGACTCGGACAGAAGCCAAGAGACCCAGTACTTC,CASSPDSDRSQETQYF
TRBJ2-5,NA,NA,TRBV19,TGTGCCAGTAGTATAATAGGGTGGGAGACCCAGTACTTC,CASSIIGWETQYF
TRBJ2-2,NA,NA,TRBV19,TGTGCCAGTACGTTGGCGGGCATCACCGGGGAGCTGTTTTTT,CASTLAGITGELFF
TRBJ2-5,once,TRBD2,TRBV7-6,TGTGCCAGCAGCTTAGGGTCTAGCGGACAAGAGACCCAGTACTTC,CASSLGSSGQETQYF
TRBJ2-7,once,NA,TRBV6-1,TGTGCCAGCAATGGGGGGGCGAGTGAGCAGTACTTC,CASNGGASEQYF
TRBJ2-7,NA,TRBD2,TRBV4-1,TGCGCCAGCAGCCAAGATCCCCCTAGCGGGAGACGATACGAGCAGTACTTC,CASSQDPPSGRRYEQYF
TRBJ2-7,NA,NA,TRBV7-7,TGTGCCAGCAGCTTAGGTGAGGGGTGGGAGCAGTACTTC,CASSLGEGWEQYF
TRBJ2-5,NA,TRBD1,TRBV4-1,TGCGCCAGCAGCCAACCCGGGACAGGAGATGAGACCCAGTACTTC,CASSQPGTGDETQYF
TRBJ2-7,NA,TRBD1,TRBV11-2,TGTGCCAGCAGCACCAGACAGGGGGGCGATTACGAGCAGTACTTC,CASSTRQGGDYEQYF
TRBJ2-1,NA,TRBD1,TRBV4-3,TGCGCCAGCAGACTAAGACAGGGATCCTACAATGAGCAGTTCTTC,CASRLRQGSYNEQFF
TRBJ2-5,NA,TRBD1,TRBV2,TGTGCCAGCAGCACTACCGACAGGGGGTTACAAGAGACCCAGTACTTC,CASSTTDRGLQETQYF